The T cell receptor (beta chain) under discussion was sequenced for a study of T-cell memory formation after mild COVID-19. 5'RACE, which relied on constant-segment primers, yielded TCR alpha and TCR beta cDNA libraries carrying sample barcodes and UMIs. TCRdb fed the 5' RACE reads into MiXCR, producing one record per CDR3 protein. The repertoire includes a few hundred thousand distinct CDR3 sequences, roughly 15% of them detected once, and roughly 21% sits in the top ten. This clonotype showed up just a few times. This CDR3 has 11 amino acids. From germline, CDR1 is DFQATT and CDR2 SNEGSKA (reference sequence).

The receptor was derived from a man younger than 35 who had mild COVID-19 (a few samples of this study predate the infection). Cell type and time point are not known. The chain uses TRBV20-1 and TRBJ1-1; D is perhaps TRBD1 (5 bases). What was sequenced was PBMCs or a T cell subset sorted from them (not recorded which). CDR3 nucleotides: TGCAGCTCGCGGGGGGGCACTGAAGCTTTCTTT. Its protein product is CSSRGGTEAFF.